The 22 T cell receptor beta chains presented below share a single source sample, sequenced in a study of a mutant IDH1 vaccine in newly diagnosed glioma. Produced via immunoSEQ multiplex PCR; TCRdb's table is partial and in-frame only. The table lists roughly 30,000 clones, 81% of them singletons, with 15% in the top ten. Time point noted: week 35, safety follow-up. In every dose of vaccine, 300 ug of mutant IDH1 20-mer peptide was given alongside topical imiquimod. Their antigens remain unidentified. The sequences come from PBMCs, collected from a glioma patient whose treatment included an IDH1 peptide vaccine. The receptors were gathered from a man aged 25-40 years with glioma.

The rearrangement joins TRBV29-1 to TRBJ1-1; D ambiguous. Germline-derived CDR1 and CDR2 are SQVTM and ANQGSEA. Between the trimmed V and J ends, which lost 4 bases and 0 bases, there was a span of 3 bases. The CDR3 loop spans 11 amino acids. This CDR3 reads CSVGMNTEAFF. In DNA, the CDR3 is TGCAGCGTTGGGATGAACACTGAAGCTTTCTTT.

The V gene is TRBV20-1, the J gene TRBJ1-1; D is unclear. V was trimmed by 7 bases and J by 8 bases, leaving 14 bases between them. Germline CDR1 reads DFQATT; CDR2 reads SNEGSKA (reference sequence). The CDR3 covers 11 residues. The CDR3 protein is CSGVDYVEAFF. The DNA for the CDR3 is TGCAGTGGGGTGGATTACGTAGAAGCTTTCTTT.

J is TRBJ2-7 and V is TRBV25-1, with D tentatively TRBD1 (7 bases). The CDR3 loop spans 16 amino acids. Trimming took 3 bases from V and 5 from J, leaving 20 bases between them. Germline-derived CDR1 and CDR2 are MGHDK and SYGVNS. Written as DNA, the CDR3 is TGTGCCAGCAGTGACGACGGCAGGGGGGCTAGGAACGAGCAGTACTTC. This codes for CASSDDGRGARNEQYF.

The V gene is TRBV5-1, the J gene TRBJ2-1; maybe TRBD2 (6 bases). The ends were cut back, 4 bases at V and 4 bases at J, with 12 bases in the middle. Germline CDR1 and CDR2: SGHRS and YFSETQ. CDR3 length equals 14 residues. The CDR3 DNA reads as TGCGCCAGCAGCGCGGGACTTCTGTACAATGAGCAGTTCTTC. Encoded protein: CASSAGLLYNEQFF. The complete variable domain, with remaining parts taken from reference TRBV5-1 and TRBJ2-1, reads KAGVTQTPRYLIKTRGQQVTLSCSPISGHRSVSWYQQTPGQGLQFLFEYFSETQRNKGNFPGRFSGRQFSNSRSEMNVSTLELGDSALYLCASSAGLLYNEQFFGPGTRLTVL.

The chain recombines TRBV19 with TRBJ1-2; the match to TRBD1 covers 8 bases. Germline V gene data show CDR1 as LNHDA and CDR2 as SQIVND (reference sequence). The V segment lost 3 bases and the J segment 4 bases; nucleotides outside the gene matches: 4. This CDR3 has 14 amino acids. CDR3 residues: CASSMDRVGYGYTF. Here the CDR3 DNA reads TGTGCCAGTAGTATGGACAGGGTCGGCTATGGCTACACCTTC.

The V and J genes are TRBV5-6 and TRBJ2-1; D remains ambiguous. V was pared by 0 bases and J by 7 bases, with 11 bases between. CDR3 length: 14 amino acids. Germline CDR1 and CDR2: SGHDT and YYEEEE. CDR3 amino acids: CASSLGSGWNEQFF. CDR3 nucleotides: TGTGCCAGCAGCTTGGGTTCAGGCTGGAATGAGCAGTTCTTC.

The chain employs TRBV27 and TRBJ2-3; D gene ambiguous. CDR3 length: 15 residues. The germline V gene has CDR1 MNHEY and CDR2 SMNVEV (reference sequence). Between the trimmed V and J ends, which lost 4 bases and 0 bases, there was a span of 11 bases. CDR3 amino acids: CASSSLTLSTDTQYF. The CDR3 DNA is TGTGCCAGCAGTTCTCTCACGCTTAGCACAGATACGCAGTATTTT.

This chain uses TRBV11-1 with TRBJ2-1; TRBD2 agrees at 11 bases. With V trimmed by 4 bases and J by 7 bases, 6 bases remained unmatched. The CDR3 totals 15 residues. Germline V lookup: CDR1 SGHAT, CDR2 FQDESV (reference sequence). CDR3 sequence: CASSSTSGSINEQFF. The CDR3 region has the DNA TGTGCCAGCAGCTCTACTAGCGGGAGTATAAATGAGCAGTTCTTC.

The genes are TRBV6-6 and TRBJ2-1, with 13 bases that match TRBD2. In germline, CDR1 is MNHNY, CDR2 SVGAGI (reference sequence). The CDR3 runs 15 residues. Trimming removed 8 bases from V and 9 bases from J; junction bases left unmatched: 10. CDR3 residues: CASAGRTSGSFEQFF. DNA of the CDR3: TGTGCCAGCGCCGGGAGGACTAGCGGGAGTTTTGAGCAGTTCTTC.

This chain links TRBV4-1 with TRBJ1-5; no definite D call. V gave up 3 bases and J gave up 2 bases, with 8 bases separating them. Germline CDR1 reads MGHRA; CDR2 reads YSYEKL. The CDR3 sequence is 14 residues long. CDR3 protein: CASSHLPGNQPQHF. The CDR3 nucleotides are TGCGCCAGCAGCCATCTACCGGGCAATCAGCCCCAGCATTTT.

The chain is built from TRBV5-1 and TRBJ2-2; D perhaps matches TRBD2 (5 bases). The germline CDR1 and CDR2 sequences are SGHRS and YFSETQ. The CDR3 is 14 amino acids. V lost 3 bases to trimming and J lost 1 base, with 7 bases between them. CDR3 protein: CASSSRGNTGELFF. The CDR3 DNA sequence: TGCGCCAGCAGCTCCCGGGGGAACACCGGGGAGCTGTTTTTT.

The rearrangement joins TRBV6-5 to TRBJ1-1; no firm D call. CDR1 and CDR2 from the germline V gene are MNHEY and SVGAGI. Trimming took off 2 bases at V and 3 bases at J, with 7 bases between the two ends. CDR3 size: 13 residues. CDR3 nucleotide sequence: TGTGCCAGCAGTTACATGAGCTACACTGAAGCTTTCTTT. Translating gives CASSYMSYTEAFF.

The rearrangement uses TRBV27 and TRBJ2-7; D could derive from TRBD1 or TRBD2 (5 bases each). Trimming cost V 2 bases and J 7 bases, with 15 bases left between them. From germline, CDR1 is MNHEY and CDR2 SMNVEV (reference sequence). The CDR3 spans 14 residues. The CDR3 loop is CASSLIGTFAEQYF. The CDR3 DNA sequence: TGTGCCAGCAGTTTAATTGGGACCTTTGCGGAGCAGTACTTC.

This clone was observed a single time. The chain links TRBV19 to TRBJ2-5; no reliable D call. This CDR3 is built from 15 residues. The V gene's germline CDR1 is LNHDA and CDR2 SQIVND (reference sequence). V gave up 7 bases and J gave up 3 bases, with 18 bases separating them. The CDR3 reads CASTTWSSVEETQYF. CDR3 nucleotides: TGTGCCAGTACCACCTGGTCTTCGGTCGAAGAGACCCAGTACTTC.

CDR3 residues: CASSVTSGRVGEQFF. CDR3 nucleotides: TGTGCCAGCAGCGTGACTAGCGGGAGGGTTGGGGAGCAGTTCTTC. The V gene is TRBV7-9, the J gene TRBJ2-1, with TRBD2 identical over 14 bases. Losses at the gene ends were 5 bases for V and 10 bases for J; bases not matched to a gene: 7. Germline CDR1 reads SEHNR; CDR2 reads FQNEAQ (reference sequence). The CDR3 loop spans 15 amino acids.

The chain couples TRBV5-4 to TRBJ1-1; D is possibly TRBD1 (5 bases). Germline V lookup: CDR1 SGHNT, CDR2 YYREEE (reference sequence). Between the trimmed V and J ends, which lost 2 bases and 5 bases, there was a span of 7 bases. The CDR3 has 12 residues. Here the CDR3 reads CASSFGGTEAFF. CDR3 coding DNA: TGTGCCAGCAGCTTCGGGGGAACTGAAGCTTTCTTT.

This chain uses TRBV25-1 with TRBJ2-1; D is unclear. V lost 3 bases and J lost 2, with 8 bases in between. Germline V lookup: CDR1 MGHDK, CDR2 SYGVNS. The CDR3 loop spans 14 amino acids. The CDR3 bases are TGTGCCAGCAGTGATGGGCATCCCTACAATGAGCAGTTCTTC. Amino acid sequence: CASSDGHPYNEQFF. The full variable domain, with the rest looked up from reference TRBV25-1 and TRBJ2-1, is EADIYQTPRYLVIGTGKKITLECSQTMGHDKMYWYQQDPGMELHLIHYSYGVNSTEKGDLSSESTVSRIRTEHFPLTLESARPSHTSQYLCASSDGHPYNEQFFGPGTRLTVL.

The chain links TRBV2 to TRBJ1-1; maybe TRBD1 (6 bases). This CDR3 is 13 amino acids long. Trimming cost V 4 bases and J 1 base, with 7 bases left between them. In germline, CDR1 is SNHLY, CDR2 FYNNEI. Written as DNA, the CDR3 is TGTGCCAGCAGTGGGGGGCGGAACACTGAAGCTTTCTTT. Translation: CASSGGRNTEAFF.

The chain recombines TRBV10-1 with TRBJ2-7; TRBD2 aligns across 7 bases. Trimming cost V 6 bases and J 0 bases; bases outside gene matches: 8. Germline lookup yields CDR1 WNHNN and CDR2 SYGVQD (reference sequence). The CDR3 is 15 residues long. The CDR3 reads CASRAGTTNSYEQYF. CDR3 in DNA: TGCGCCAGCAGGGCCGGGACTACAAACTCCTACGAGCAGTACTTC.

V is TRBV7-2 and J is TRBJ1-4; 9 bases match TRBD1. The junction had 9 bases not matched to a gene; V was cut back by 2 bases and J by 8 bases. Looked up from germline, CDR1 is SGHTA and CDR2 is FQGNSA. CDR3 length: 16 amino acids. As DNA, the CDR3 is TGTGCCAGCAGCTTAACAGGGGGCGCTTCAAGAGAAAAACTGTTTTTT. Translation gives CASSLTGGASREKLFF.

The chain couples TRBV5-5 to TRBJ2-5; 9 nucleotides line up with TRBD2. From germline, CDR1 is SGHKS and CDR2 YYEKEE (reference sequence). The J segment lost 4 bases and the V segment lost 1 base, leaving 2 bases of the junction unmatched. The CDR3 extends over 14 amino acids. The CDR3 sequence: CASSLIAGVETQYF. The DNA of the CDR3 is TGTGCCAGCAGCTTGATAGCGGGAGTAGAGACCCAGTACTTC.

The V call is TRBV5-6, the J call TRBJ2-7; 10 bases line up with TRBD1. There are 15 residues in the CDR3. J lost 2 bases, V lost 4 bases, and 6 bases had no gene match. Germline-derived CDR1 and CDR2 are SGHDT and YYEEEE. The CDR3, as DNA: TGTGCCAGCAGCGATGGACAGGGGGAACCCTACGAGCAGTACTTC. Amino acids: CASSDGQGEPYEQYF.